These 32 T cell receptor beta chains came from one sample sequenced in a study of long-term antiretroviral therapy in people with HIV. Runs used v3.0 of the immunoSEQ assay and were done at survey level. The assay was immunoSEQ multiplex PCR, and TCRdb's table has in-frame clones only and misses some. The sample records about 43,000 clones, 86% being singletons. The starting material was unsorted PBMCs, obtained 0.1 years before starting antiretroviral therapy. The receptors were sampled from a woman aged 45-59 years with HIV.

J is TRBJ1-1 and V is TRBV7-3; TRBD1 might be the D (5 bases). The germline CDR1 and CDR2 sequences are SGHTA and FQGTGA. Trimming took off 5 bases at V and 4 bases at J, with 11 bases between the two ends. This CDR3 has 13 amino acids. CDR3 sequence reads: CASSPGGGTEAFF. CDR3 in DNA: TGTGCCAGCAGCCCGGGGGGAGGCACTGAAGCTTTCTTT.

The J gene is TRBJ1-1, the V gene TRBV14, with D hard to call. Trimming removed 6 bases from V and 8 bases from J, with 16 bases in between. The germline gives CDR1 SGHDN, CDR2 FVKESK. The length of the CDR3 is 13 residues. The CDR3, as DNA: TGTGCCAGCAGTCGAACGGGAGGGAGAGAAGCTTTCTTT. This gives the protein CASSRTGGREAFF.

The rearrangement joins TRBV20-1 to TRBJ1-2; D is undetermined. CDR3 size: 9 residues. V was cut by 3 bases and J by 11 bases, with 7 bases left in between. The germline gives CDR1 DFQATT, CDR2 SNEGSKA (reference sequence). The CDR3 sequence is CSASDSYTF. The CDR3 DNA reads TGCAGTGCTAGTGATTCGTACACCTTC.

The chain couples TRBV5-1 to TRBJ2-2; 12 nucleotides agree with TRBD1. The length of the CDR3 is 17 residues. Looked up from germline, CDR1 is SGHRS and CDR2 is YFSETQ. J gave up 3 bases and V 0 bases, and 3 bases lay outside the gene matches. CDR3 loop: CASSLDGTGGYTGELFF. The CDR3 coding sequence is TGCGCCAGCAGCTTGGATGGGACAGGGGGCTACACCGGGGAGCTGTTTTTT.

V gene TRBV12-5 combines with J gene TRBJ2-7; 7 bases fit TRBD1. V lost 5 bases and J lost 2; bases outside the gene matches: 9. This CDR3 comprises 15 residues. Germline lookup yields CDR1 LGHNT and CDR2 FRNRAP. The CDR3 reads CASGPDRVATYEQYF. The CDR3 DNA is TGTGCTAGTGGTCCTGACAGGGTGGCTACCTACGAGCAGTACTTC.

This chain joins TRBV6-6 and TRBJ1-6; D ambiguous. The CDR3 length is 14 residues. Trimming left V 4 bases short and J 10 bases short, with 14 bases between. Germline CDR1 is MNHNY and CDR2 is SVGAGI (reference sequence). This CDR3 is CASSSVKLESPLHF. The CDR3 nucleotides are TGTGCCAGCAGTTCCGTTAAACTTGAGTCACCCCTCCACTTT.

This chain connects TRBV29-1 to TRBJ1-2; D remains unclear. Trimming left V 0 bases short and J 4 bases short, with 6 bases between. This CDR3 contains 12 residues. Germline V CDR1 and CDR2: SQVTM, ANQGSEA. The CDR3 loop is CSVEEGSYGYTF. In nucleotides, the CDR3 is TGCAGCGTTGAAGAGGGGAGCTATGGCTACACCTTC.

The rearrangement joins TRBV5-5 to TRBJ2-4, with D possibly being TRBD1 or TRBD2 (5 bases each). The CDR3 covers 14 residues. The germline V gene has CDR1 SGHKS and CDR2 YYEKEE (reference sequence). Trimming left V 1 base short and J 7 bases short, with 12 bases between. CDR3 coding DNA: TGTGCCAGCAGCTTGTTCGTAGAGGGGAACATTCAGTACTTC. Its translation is CASSLFVEGNIQYF. The whole variable domain, filled in from reference TRBV5-5 and TRBJ2-4, reads DAGVTQSPTHLIKTRGQQVTLRCSPISGHKSVSWYQQVLGQGPQFIFQYYEKEERGRGNFPDRFSARQFPNYSSELNVNALLLGDSALYLCASSLFVEGNIQYFGAGTRLSVL.

The CDR3 is CASSLVAGNTEAFF. CDR3 nucleotide sequence: TGCGCCAGCAGCTTGGTGGCGGGGAACACTGAAGCTTTCTTT. The chain carries TRBV5-1 and TRBJ1-1; D remains unclear. Per the germline V gene, CDR1 is SGHRS and CDR2 is YFSETQ. V lost 0 bases and J 1 base, leaving 7 bases between the germline ends. This CDR3 comprises 14 residues.

On this clone itself: Other DNA sequences in the sample encode the same CDR3. The V gene is TRBV6-5, the J gene TRBJ1-5; D is unresolved. The CDR3 is made up of 15 amino acids. V dropped 5 bases and J dropped 0 bases, with 11 bases sitting between them. Germline V gene data show CDR1 as MNHEY and CDR2 as SVGAGI. CDR3 residues: CASSRYPYSNQPQHF. Written as DNA, the CDR3 is TGTGCCAGCAGTCGGTACCCCTATAGCAATCAGCCCCAGCATTTT.

The chain has TRBV7-3 and TRBJ2-2, with 7 bases matching TRBD2. The CDR3 totals 16 residues. J was trimmed by 4 bases and V by 4 bases; bases with no gene match: 9. The V gene's germline CDR1 is SGHTA and CDR2 FQGTGA. The CDR3 reads CASSYVAGLGTGELFF. The CDR3 DNA reads TGTGCCAGCAGCTACGTAGCGGGCCTGGGCACCGGGGAGCTGTTTTTT.

The rearrangement links TRBV7-3 to TRBJ1-2; possibly TRBD1 for D (6 bases). V lost 2 bases and J lost 8, with 12 bases in between. The CDR3 contains 13 residues. CDR1 is SGHTA and CDR2 is FQGTGA in the germline V gene. The CDR3 nucleotides read TGTGCCAGCAGCTTAGATGGGACATGGGGCTACACCTTC. Translated: CASSLDGTWGYTF.

This chain joins TRBV10-3 and TRBJ1-6; 7 bases line up with TRBD1. This CDR3 contains 15 residues. Germline V CDR1 and CDR2: ENHRY, SYGVKD. Trimming cost V 4 bases and J 3 bases; bases outside gene matches: 3. CDR3 bases: TGTGCCATCAGTGTTTGGGACAGCTATAATTCACCCCTCCACTTT. Residues: CAISVWDSYNSPLHF.

V gene TRBV5-5 combines with J gene TRBJ1-3; D is uncertain. The V gene's germline CDR1 is SGHKS and CDR2 YYEKEE (reference sequence). The CDR3 loop spans 15 amino acids. V lost 4 bases to trimming and J lost 0 bases, with 11 bases between them. CDR3 in amino acids: CASSLVAGSGNTIYF. The DNA for the CDR3 is TGTGCCAGCAGCCTCGTCGCAGGCTCTGGAAACACCATATATTTT.

The chain recombines TRBV4-1 with TRBJ1-1; maybe TRBD1 (5 bases). This CDR3 has 15 amino acids. The germline gives CDR1 MGHRA, CDR2 YSYEKL. Trimming shortened V by 1 base and J by 2 bases, and 11 bases separated the two germline ends. CDR3 sequence (DNA): TGCGCCAGCAGCCAAGTCCCGGGGGGAAACACTGAAGCTTTCTTT. Translated: CASSQVPGGNTEAFF.

There are a few counts of this clone. The chain recombines TRBV7-9 with TRBJ2-5; either TRBD1 or TRBD2 may fit D (5 bases each). Trimming stripped 8 bases from V and 5 bases from J, with 18 bases between. This CDR3 is 14 amino acids long. Per germline, CDR1 SEHNR and CDR2 FQNEAQ (reference sequence). The CDR3 region is CASGPRGPGETQYF. Written as DNA, the CDR3 is TGTGCCAGCGGCCCCCGGGGACCGGGGGAGACCCAGTACTTC.

V is TRBV9 and J is TRBJ2-7, with D hard to call. Germline CDR1 is SGDLS and CDR2 is YYNGEE. Between the trimmed V and J ends, which lost 1 base and 6 bases, there was a span of 11 bases. The CDR3 consists of 13 residues. This CDR3 reads CASSVSVVAEQYF. For the CDR3, the DNA is TGTGCCAGCAGCGTATCAGTGGTAGCCGAGCAGTACTTC.

This chain connects TRBV5-1 to TRBJ1-2; 8 nucleotides match TRBD1. Trimming took 0 bases from V and 7 from J; bases not matched to a gene: 5. CDR3 length equals 14 residues. Germline CDR1 and CDR2: SGHRS and YFSETQ. CDR3 coding DNA: TGCGCCAGCAGCTTGGCCCCAGGGGGCATTGGCTACACCTTC. Its protein is CASSLAPGGIGYTF. The full variable domain, completed using reference TRBV5-1 and TRBJ1-2, is KAGVTQTPRYLIKTRGQQVTLSCSPISGHRSVSWYQQTPGQGLQFLFEYFSETQRNKGNFPGRFSGRQFSNSRSEMNVSTLELGDSALYLCASSLAPGGIGYTFGSGTRLTVV.

The chain carries TRBV19 and TRBJ1-6; D unclear. V was clipped by 2 bases and J by 10 bases, with 15 bases between them. The CDR3 is 15 residues long. Germline V gene data show CDR1 as LNHDA and CDR2 as SQIVND (reference sequence). The CDR3 loop reads CASSIPGYMGSPLHF. The CDR3 DNA is TGTGCCAGTAGTATACCCGGATACATGGGGTCACCCCTCCACTTT.

The count of this clone is one. This sequence joins TRBV16 and TRBJ1-2; D remains ambiguous. The germline V gene encodes CDR1 KGHSY and CDR2 FQNENV. The CDR3 totals 15 residues. Trimming left V 7 bases short and J 8 bases short, with 23 bases between. As DNA, the CDR3 is TGTGCCAGCACCCATTCCGGGTCGCTTTCGGGAGGCTACACCTTC. Its protein is CASTHSGSLSGGYTF.

The J gene is TRBJ2-3, the V gene TRBV5-8; 10 bases map to TRBD2. Germline V CDR1 and CDR2: SGHTS, YDEGEE. V lost 4 bases and J lost 3; bases outside the gene matches: 5. CDR3 size: 15 residues. CDR3 residues: CASSPGTSVTDTQYF. CDR3 in DNA: TGTGCCAGCAGCCCAGGGACTAGCGTTACAGATACGCAGTATTTT. The full variable domain, with the rest looked up from reference TRBV5-8 and TRBJ2-3, is EAGVTQSPTHLIKTRGQQATLRCSPISGHTSVYWYQQALGLGLQFLLWYDEGEERNRGNFPPRFSGRQFPNYSSELNVNALELEDSALYLCASSPGTSVTDTQYFGPGTRLTVL.

V gene TRBV27 combines with J gene TRBJ1-2; D perhaps matches TRBD1 (5 bases). Between the trimmed V and J ends, which lost 2 bases and 1 base, there was a span of 8 bases. The CDR3 is 14 amino acids. The germline V gene encodes CDR1 MNHEY and CDR2 SMNVEV (reference sequence). The CDR3 DNA is TGTGCCAGCAGTTTAGGGGGGAGTAACTATGGCTACACCTTC. This codes for CASSLGGSNYGYTF.

The CDR3 DNA follows: TGTGCCAGCAGCTCCGGGACAGCCTTCTCTGGAAACACCATATATTTT. It translates to CASSSGTAFSGNTIYF. The genes are TRBV7-9 and TRBJ1-3; 7 nucleotides line up with TRBD1. Germline CDR1 reads SEHNR; CDR2 reads FQNEAQ (reference sequence). After removal of 4 bases from V and 0 bases from J, the junction contained 6 bases not matched to a gene. The CDR3 has 16 amino acids.

This clone appeared a single time. The rearrangement joins TRBV2 to TRBJ2-5, with D perhaps given as TRBD1 or TRBD2 (5 bases each). Germline CDR1 and CDR2: SNHLY and FYNNEI. V shed 8 bases and J shed 2 bases, with 24 bases lying between them. This CDR3 is built from 17 residues. The CDR3, as DNA: TGTGCCAGCTCTTCATACCGGGACCGATTTCAGCAAGAGACCCAGTACTTC. It codes for CASSSYRDRFQQETQYF.

The chain joins TRBV14 to TRBJ1-6; D unresolved. Trimming cost V 0 bases and J 4 bases, with 7 bases left between them. Germline lookup yields CDR1 SGHDN and CDR2 FVKESK. The CDR3 contains 15 residues. The CDR3 here is CASSQEGFYNSPLHF. In DNA form, the CDR3 reads TGTGCCAGCAGCCAAGAAGGATTTTATAATTCACCCCTCCACTTT.

This chain links TRBV7-9 with TRBJ1-2; D not certain. Germline V gene data show CDR1 as SEHNR and CDR2 as FQNEAQ (reference sequence). There are 14 residues in the CDR3. V was shortened by 2 bases and J by 0 bases, with 7 bases between the two germline ends. The CDR3 loop is CASSLLNPNYGYTF. Here the CDR3 DNA reads TGTGCCAGCAGCTTACTTAACCCTAACTATGGCTACACCTTC. Filled out from reference TRBV7-9 and TRBJ1-2, the complete variable domain reads DTGVSQNPRHKITKRGQNVTFRCDPISEHNRLYWYRQTLGQGPEFLTYFQNEAQLEKSRLLSDRFSAERPKGSFSTLEIQRTEQGDSAMYLCASSLLNPNYGYTFGSGTRLTVV.

DNA for the CDR3: TGTGCCAGTAGTGTACGGGTAAACACTGAAGCTTTCTTT. Translating it yields CASSVRVNTEAFF. The rearrangement links TRBV19 to TRBJ1-1; D unresolved. This CDR3 spans 13 amino acids. Germline values: CDR1 LNHDA, CDR2 SQIVND (reference sequence). V lost 5 bases, J lost 2 bases, and 9 bases lay in between.

The genes are TRBV5-1 and TRBJ1-1; D uncertain. Looked up from germline, CDR1 is SGHRS and CDR2 is YFSETQ. This CDR3 is built from 13 residues. Trimming removed 4 bases at V and 4 bases at J, with 11 bases between. The CDR3 DNA sequence: TGCGCCAGCAGCGTTTACCTCGGCACTGAAGCTTTCTTT. Amino acids: CASSVYLGTEAFF.

The chain recombines TRBV4-1 with TRBJ2-1, with D possibly being TRBD1 (6 bases). The ends were cut back, 2 bases at V and 4 bases at J, with 9 bases in the middle. CDR1 MGHRA and CDR2 YSYEKL come from the germline V gene. The CDR3 spans 14 residues. The CDR3 loop reads CASSQLTGYNEQFF. The CDR3 nucleotides read TGCGCCAGCAGCCAATTGACAGGTTACAATGAGCAGTTCTTC.

Details on this clone: Other DNA sequences in the same sample also yield this CDR3. The gene calls are TRBV5-5 and TRBJ2-1; D is undetermined. The germline V and J ends were trimmed by 2 bases and 5 bases, with 8 bases remaining between them. The CDR3 consists of 13 residues. The germline CDR1 and CDR2 sequences are SGHKS and YYEKEE (reference sequence). The DNA of the CDR3 is TGTGCCAGCAGCTTAGGACCCGACAATGAGCAGTTCTTC. Translation gives CASSLGPDNEQFF.

This chain joins TRBV5-4 and TRBJ2-3, with 12 positions matching TRBD2. Trimming at V came to 4 bases and at J to 3 bases, leaving 6 bases not matched to a gene. In germline, CDR1 is SGHNT, CDR2 YYREEE (reference sequence). This CDR3 has 16 amino acids. CDR3 in DNA: TGTGCCAGCAGCGCCGGACTAGCGGGGTTTACAGATACGCAGTATTTT. Its protein is CASSAGLAGFTDTQYF.

This chain uses TRBV5-4 with TRBJ2-3, with D perhaps assigned TRBD1 or TRBD2 (5 bases each). Per the germline V gene, CDR1 is SGHNT and CDR2 is YYREEE (reference sequence). The CDR3 extends over 16 amino acids. V lost 2 bases and J lost 2, with 15 bases in between. The CDR3 sequence: CASSLDWDLSTDTQYF. In DNA form, the CDR3 reads TGTGCCAGCAGCTTAGATTGGGACCTTTCCACAGATACGCAGTATTTT.